Here is one T cell receptor (beta chain) with its context. Antigen unknown. Treatment specified: oral pan-JAK inhibitor, 5-10 mg twice daily. These data originate in a study of CD8+ T cells in alopecia areata. The overall study: Treatment with tofacitinib (6 to 18 months) was followed by 6 months off drug.

Extraction of RNA preceded its reverse transcription into cDNA, which served as the sequencing template. Clones were sequenced by immunoSEQ multiplex PCR, and TCRdb holds only the in-frame ones, with some missing. The data contain approximately 210,000 clones, approximately 65% of them singletons. With 1 base removed from V and 6 bases from J, the gap between germline ends came to 18 bases. There are 15 residues in the CDR3. Germline-derived CDR1 and CDR2 are SQVTM and ANQGSEA. The study's findings and limits: Tofacitinib yielded significantly lower scalp clonality and fewer expanded CD8+ clones among the top 100.

This chain joins TRBV29-1 and TRBJ1-1, with D possibly TRBD1 on 6 matching bases. The sample was CD4+ T cells sorted from blood, taken at week 44, from a patient treated with tofacitinib. The receptor was derived from a human donor with alopecia areata. In DNA form, the CDR3 reads TGCAGCGTTGAAGGTTCCCAGGGGCTAACCGCTGAAGCTTTCTTT. Translated, it gives CSVEGSQGLTAEAFF.